Below are 32 T cell receptor beta chains sequenced from a single sample in a study of OX40 agonist ivuxolimab in advanced cancers. Sequencing used immunoSEQ multiplex PCR; TCRdb keeps in-frame clones, though not all of them. The sample yields 90,000 to 120,000 clones, about 91% seen once. Sequenced material: CD4+ or CD8+ T cells sorted from blood, taken in a trial of the OX40 agonist ivuxolimab. The receptors shown here come from an adult with an advanced solid tumor such as melanoma, head and neck, liver or kidney cancer.

V is TRBV14 and J is TRBJ2-3; 8 bases agree with TRBD1. The germline gives CDR1 SGHDN, CDR2 FVKESK. This CDR3 comprises 16 residues. Losses at the gene ends were 5 bases for V and 3 bases for J; bases not matched to a gene: 10. CDR3 nucleotide sequence: TGTGCCAGCAGCACGCAGGGGGCGAAGTTGACAGATACGCAGTATTTT. Amino acids: CASSTQGAKLTDTQYF.

The chain is built from TRBV7-9 and TRBJ2-7; tentative D call: TRBD2 (8 bases). This CDR3 comprises 14 residues. In germline, CDR1 is SEHNR, CDR2 FQNEAQ (reference sequence). With 5 bases removed from V and 6 bases from J, the gap between germline ends came to 17 bases. This chain's CDR3 is CASSPLAAGGEQYF. The CDR3 coding sequence is TGTGCCAGCAGCCCACTAGCGGCAGGGGGCGAGCAGTACTTC.

The chain joins TRBV5-6 to TRBJ2-7; perhaps TRBD2 as D (5 bases). The CDR3 covers 13 residues. The V end lost 6 bases, the J end lost 8 bases, and 18 bases lay between the germline ends. CDR1 SGHDT and CDR2 YYEEEE come from the germline V gene. This CDR3 reads CASTGSGLAKQYF. Here the CDR3 DNA reads TGTGCCAGCACTGGGTCGGGGTTGGCTAAGCAGTACTTC.

The chain has TRBV5-1 and TRBJ1-1, with D perhaps matching TRBD1 (5 bases). Deletions cut 4 bases from V and 1 base from J, with 17 bases between. This CDR3 is built from 16 residues. The germline V gene has CDR1 SGHRS and CDR2 YFSETQ. CDR3 in amino acids: CASSRKVPDRNTEAFF. The CDR3 DNA follows: TGCGCCAGCAGCCGAAAGGTCCCCGACAGGAACACTGAAGCTTTCTTT.

This chain connects TRBV5-1 to TRBJ2-7, with 7 bases fitting TRBD1. Germline V gene lookup returns CDR1 SGHRS and CDR2 YFSETQ. CDR3 size: 14 residues. The V and J ends lost 0 bases and 7 bases, in that order; junction bases with no gene match: 7. The CDR3 nucleotides are TGCGCCAGCAGCTTGGGTTTGACAGGGCGGGAGCAGTACTTC. Translating gives CASSLGLTGREQYF. Looking up the rest from reference TRBV5-1 and TRBJ2-7 gives the full variable domain: KAGVTQTPRYLIKTRGQQVTLSCSPISGHRSVSWYQQTPGQGLQFLFEYFSETQRNKGNFPGRFSGRQFSNSRSEMNVSTLELGDSALYLCASSLGLTGREQYFGPGTRLTVT.

In this sample, this clone turned up once. The CDR3 DNA follows: TGTGCCAGCAGCCCACAGGGGGCGCAGGCTTTCTTT. Its translation is CASSPQGAQAFF. The genes are TRBV11-3 and TRBJ1-1, with 9 bases lining up with TRBD1. Germline V gene lookup returns CDR1 SGHNT and CDR2 YENEEA. Losses at the gene ends were 5 bases for V and 11 bases for J; bases not matched to a gene: 6. CDR3 length: 12 residues.

The chain couples TRBV5-1 to TRBJ2-1, with 13 bases aligning to TRBD2. Germline CDR1 SGHRS, CDR2 YFSETQ. The CDR3 runs to 16 residues. V dropped 4 bases and J dropped 7; count of bases not matched to a gene: 8. The CDR3 loop reads CASSPELAGGLNEQFF. CDR3 sequence (DNA): TGCGCCAGCAGCCCAGAACTAGCGGGAGGGCTGAATGAGCAGTTCTTC.

This clone has just one count. This chain connects TRBV6-6 to TRBJ2-1, with 8 bases aligning to TRBD2. The CDR3 is 14 amino acids. V trimming: 8 bases; J trimming: 6 bases; junction bases outside the gene matches: 9. Germline CDR1 and CDR2: MNHNY and SVGAGI (reference sequence). CDR3 nucleotide sequence: TGTGCCAGCCTTGGGAGCGGGGGACCCAATGAGCAGTTCTTC. Protein product: CASLGSGGPNEQFF.

The V call is TRBV30, the J call TRBJ2-7, with D perhaps assigned TRBD1 or TRBD2 (5 bases each). Trimming cost V 6 bases and J 3 bases, with 9 bases left between them. The V gene's germline CDR1 is GTSNPN and CDR2 SVGIG (reference sequence). The CDR3 runs 11 residues. CDR3 region: CACGTGYEQYF. In DNA form, the CDR3 reads TGTGCCTGCGGGACGGGCTACGAGCAGTACTTC.

The gene calls are TRBV5-1 and TRBJ1-1; possibly TRBD1 for D (5 bases). The V end lost 0 bases, the J end lost 3 bases, and 12 bases lay between the germline ends. Germline V gene data show CDR1 as SGHRS and CDR2 as YFSETQ. This CDR3 is built from 15 residues. DNA for the CDR3: TGCGCCAGCAGCTTGGGAGGGGTTAGTTACACTGAAGCTTTCTTT. Amino acids: CASSLGGVSYTEAFF.

V and J are TRBV27 and TRBJ2-5, with D tentatively TRBD2 (5 bases). The CDR3 loop spans 12 amino acids. Germline V gene sequence: CDR1 MNHEY, CDR2 SMNVEV (reference sequence). Trimming left V 7 bases short and J 4 bases short, with 10 bases between. The DNA of the CDR3 is TGTGCCAGCACCGGCCGGGGAGAGACCCAGTACTTC. Translated, it gives CASTGRGETQYF.

Notes on this clone: Different DNA sequences within this sample yield the same CDR3. The V and J genes are TRBV28 and TRBJ1-5, with D hard to call. The V gene lost 2 bases and the J gene lost 0 bases, with 2 bases spanning the gap. The germline gives CDR1 MDHEN, CDR2 SYDVKM. This CDR3 region has 13 residues. CDR3 protein: CASSLDSNQPQHF. Here the CDR3 DNA reads TGTGCCAGCAGTTTAGATAGCAATCAGCCCCAGCATTTT.

The V call is TRBV27, the J call TRBJ2-5; D is uncertain. V lost 3 bases to trimming and J lost 5 bases, with 7 bases between them. The CDR3 covers 12 residues. CDR1 and CDR2 (germline): MNHEY, SMNVEV (reference sequence). CDR3 sequence reads: CASSFHGETQYF. CDR3 nucleotide sequence: TGTGCCAGCAGTTTCCACGGGGAGACCCAGTACTTC.

The chain has TRBV11-2 and TRBJ2-5; 9 bases map to TRBD2. Unmatched junction bases numbered 12, after V lost 11 bases and J lost 11 bases. Germline CDR1 is SGHAT and CDR2 is FQNNGV. The CDR3 sequence is 12 residues long. The CDR3 DNA is TGTGCCTCAGGGGGTAGCGGGAGTGAGCAGTACTTC. Translation gives CASGGSGSEQYF.

The chain is built from TRBV28 and TRBJ1-1; 10 bases fit TRBD1. This CDR3 has 15 amino acids. The junction had 13 bases not matched to a gene; V was cut back by 5 bases and J by 10 bases. Per germline, CDR1 MDHEN and CDR2 SYDVKM. The CDR3, as DNA: TGTGCCAGCAGTCCACGACAGGGGGCGATCCCCCTAGCTTTCTTT. Its protein product is CASSPRQGAIPLAFF. Full variable domain (outside the CDR3, taken from reference TRBV28 and TRBJ1-1): DVKVTQSSRYLVKRTGEKVFLECVQDMDHENMFWYRQDPGLGLRLIYFSYDVKMKEKGDIPEGYSVSREKKERFSLILESASTNQTSMYLCASSPRQGAIPLAFFGQGTRLTVV.

The chain combines TRBV28 with TRBJ1-5, with a possible D match to TRBD1 (6 bases). The CDR3 is made up of 14 amino acids. Per the germline V gene, CDR1 is MDHEN and CDR2 is SYDVKM. V lost 6 bases and J 2 bases, leaving 11 bases between the germline ends. The CDR3 reads CASRWTVGNQPQHF. In nucleotides, the CDR3 is TGTGCCAGCAGGTGGACAGTAGGCAATCAGCCCCAGCATTTT.

V usage is TRBV9 and J usage is TRBJ1-1; no firm D call. This CDR3 is built from 12 residues. The V end was cut by 1 base, the J end by 6 bases, with 7 bases between. CDR1 and CDR2 from the germline V gene are SGDLS and YYNGEE. CDR3 bases: TGTGCCAGCAGCGTATTAGTCGCTGAAGCTTTCTTT. It translates to CASSVLVAEAFF.

The gene calls are TRBV7-8 and TRBJ2-1; D uncertain. From germline, CDR1 is SGHVS and CDR2 FQNEAQ. Trimming removed 5 bases from V and 7 bases from J, with 12 bases in between. This CDR3 contains 13 residues. CDR3 loop: CASSPGSLNEQFF. As DNA, the CDR3 is TGTGCCAGCAGCCCCGGCTCGTTGAATGAGCAGTTCTTC.

The rearrangement uses TRBV7-9 and TRBJ2-3; possibly TRBD1 or TRBD2 for D (5 bases each). Between the trimmed V and J ends, which lost 4 bases and 2 bases, there was a span of 13 bases. The CDR3 contains 15 residues. Germline-derived CDR1 and CDR2 are SEHNR and FQNEAQ (reference sequence). In nucleotides, the CDR3 is TGTGCCAGCAGCTCTACCGGGACCTCCACAGATACGCAGTATTTT. The encoded protein is CASSSTGTSTDTQYF.

In its sample, this clone was seen once. The chain has TRBV10-3 and TRBJ1-3; D is undetermined. CDR3 length: 16 amino acids. Deletions cut 6 bases from V and 7 bases from J, with 22 bases between. Germline CDR1 and CDR2: ENHRY and SYGVKD. DNA of the CDR3: TGTGCCATCAGAGCACGAATAACCAACCAAGGGAACACCATATATTTT. This sequence encodes CAIRARITNQGNTIYF.

The chain links TRBV28 to TRBJ1-2; 8 bases align to TRBD1. V lost 6 bases, J lost 8 bases, and 8 bases stayed unmatched. Germline assignment: CDR1 MDHEN and CDR2 SYDVKM. CDR3 length equals 13 residues. The CDR3 sequence is CASRPGGWVGYTF. CDR3 bases: TGTGCCAGCAGGCCAGGGGGCTGGGTCGGCTACACCTTC.

This clone was counted once. This chain uses TRBV29-1 with TRBJ1-1; the D gene is possibly TRBD1 (6 bases). The CDR3 spans 17 residues. V was clipped by 0 bases and J by 1 base, with 18 bases between them. The germline V gene has CDR1 SQVTM and CDR2 ANQGSEA. The CDR3 nucleotides read TGCAGCGTTGAAGAATATTGGGGGGGCATGGAGAACACTGAAGCTTTCTTT. Translating gives CSVEEYWGGMENTEAFF.

This chain joins TRBV5-6 and TRBJ2-7; TRBD1 agrees at 7 bases. CDR1 is SGHDT, CDR2 YYEEEE, per germline. The CDR3 is 15 amino acids. The J segment lost 3 bases and the V segment lost 4 bases, leaving 10 bases of the junction unmatched. CDR3 amino acids: CASSLTGQGIYEQYF. The CDR3 DNA sequence: TGTGCCAGCAGCCTGACAGGGCAGGGGATCTACGAGCAGTACTTC.

This sequence joins TRBV7-2 and TRBJ2-7; D is unclear. The CDR3 has 12 amino acids. V shed 3 bases and J shed 3 bases, with 6 bases lying between them. The germline gives CDR1 SGHTA, CDR2 FQGNSA. CDR3 coding DNA: TGTGCCAGCAGCTTCGTACACTACGAGCAGTACTTC. It codes for CASSFVHYEQYF.

V is TRBV5-3 and J is TRBJ2-1; tentatively, D is TRBD2 (5 bases). TRBV5-3 is an ORF, with its function uncertain. Between the trimmed V and J ends, which lost 4 bases and 12 bases, there was a span of 20 bases. The CDR3 is 14 amino acids. This CDR3 is CARSHPPLAYGQFF. The CDR3 nucleotides read TGTGCCAGAAGCCATCCCCCTCTAGCCTACGGGCAGTTCTTC.

V gene TRBV28 combines with J gene TRBJ2-2; 7 nucleotides line up with TRBD1. V dropped 10 bases and J dropped 4; count of bases not matched to a gene: 12. Germline V CDR1 and CDR2: MDHEN, SYDVKM. The CDR3 has 15 amino acids. The CDR3 is CATAPPGGGTGELFF. In nucleotides, the CDR3 is TGTGCCACCGCTCCCCCAGGGGGTGGCACCGGGGAGCTGTTTTTT.

This chain connects TRBV2 to TRBJ1-1; D is possibly TRBD1 (5 bases). The CDR3 contains 15 residues. Germline CDR1 reads SNHLY; CDR2 reads FYNNEI. V was shortened by 7 bases and J by 0 bases, with 15 bases between the two germline ends. The CDR3 spells CASTAQRGMNTEAFF. The CDR3 DNA is TGTGCCAGCACCGCCCAGAGGGGTATGAACACTGAAGCTTTCTTT.

This clone was counted a single time. V and J are TRBV28 and TRBJ2-7; TRBD1 agrees at 10 bases. There are 14 residues in the CDR3. The V segment lost 5 bases and the J segment 2 bases; nucleotides outside the gene matches: 3. Germline values: CDR1 MDHEN, CDR2 SYDVKM. CDR3 nucleotides: TGTGCCAGCAGTGTTGACAGGGGGCCCTACGAGCAGTACTTC. The encoded protein is CASSVDRGPYEQYF.

V and J are TRBV19 and TRBJ2-2, with 7 bases matching TRBD1. J gave up 3 bases and V 2 bases, and 12 bases lay outside the gene matches. CDR3 size: 18 residues. Germline V gene sequence: CDR1 LNHDA, CDR2 SQIVND (reference sequence). The CDR3 loop reads CASSIQRLRGLHTGELFF. The CDR3 region has the DNA TGTGCCAGTAGTATACAAAGGCTAAGGGGGCTTCACACCGGGGAGCTGTTTTTT.

V usage is TRBV7-3 and J usage is TRBJ1-1, with D possibly being TRBD1 (6 bases). Germline V lookup: CDR1 SGHTA, CDR2 FQGTGA. The CDR3 loop spans 13 amino acids. V lost 5 bases and J 5 bases, leaving 12 bases between the germline ends. CDR3 DNA: TGTGCCAGCAGCCCTAGTGGACAGACTGAAGCTTTCTTT. It specifies CASSPSGQTEAFF.

This chain connects TRBV5-1 to TRBJ1-1; 7 nucleotides match TRBD1. The CDR3 runs 14 residues. CDR1 is SGHRS and CDR2 is YFSETQ in the germline V gene. The junction had 8 bases not matched to a gene; V was cut back by 4 bases and J by 5 bases. The CDR3 DNA follows: TGCGCCAGCAGCCTAGTACAGGGGCGGACTGAAGCTTTCTTT. It translates to CASSLVQGRTEAFF.

This chain joins TRBV6-5 and TRBJ1-4; 9 nucleotides agree with TRBD1. CDR1 is MNHEY, CDR2 SVGAGI, per germline. The V segment lost 0 bases and the J segment 9 bases; nucleotides outside the gene matches: 8. This CDR3 comprises 16 residues. CDR3 coding DNA: TGTGCCAGCAGTTACTCGAAAGCCGGGACAGGGCAAAAACTGTTTTTT. It yields the protein CASSYSKAGTGQKLFF.